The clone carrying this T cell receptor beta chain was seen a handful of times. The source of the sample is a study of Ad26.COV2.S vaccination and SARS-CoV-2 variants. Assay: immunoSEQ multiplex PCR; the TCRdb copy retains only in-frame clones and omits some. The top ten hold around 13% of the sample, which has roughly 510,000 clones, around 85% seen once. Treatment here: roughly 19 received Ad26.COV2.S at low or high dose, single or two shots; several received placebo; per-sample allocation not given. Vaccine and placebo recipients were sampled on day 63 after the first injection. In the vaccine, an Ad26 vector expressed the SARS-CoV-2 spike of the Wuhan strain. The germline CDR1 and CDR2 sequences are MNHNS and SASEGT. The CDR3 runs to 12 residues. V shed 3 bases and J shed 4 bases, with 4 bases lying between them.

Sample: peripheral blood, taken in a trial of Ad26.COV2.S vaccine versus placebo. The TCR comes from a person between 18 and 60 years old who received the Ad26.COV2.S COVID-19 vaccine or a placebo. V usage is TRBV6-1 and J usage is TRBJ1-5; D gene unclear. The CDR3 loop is CASSDGNQPQHF. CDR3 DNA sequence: TGTGCCAGCAGTGACGGAAATCAGCCCCAGCATTTT.